These 6 T cell receptor beta chains share one sample of origin, sequenced in a study of blood T cells in healthy people across ages. Using a J-beta primer mix together with a sample-barcoded 5' primer, a second PCR was run for roughly 7 to 12 cycles. TCRdb analysed the 5' RACE reads with MiXCR anew, one entry per CDR3 protein. The sample yields more than 500,000 distinct CDR3 sequences, 27% seen once. These data also formed part of another study, on T cells of mothers and their children.

Input material: blood. All receptors derive from a boy aged 2 to 9 in good health.

The V call is TRBV6-1, the J call TRBJ2-5; D may be TRBD1 (6 bases). The CDR3 loop spans 16 amino acids. Germline loops: CDR1 MNHNS, CDR2 SASEGT. Trimming took off 8 bases at V and 5 bases at J, with 24 bases between the two ends. The CDR3 is CASSQSDPRGSETQYF. The CDR3 nucleotides are TGTGCCAGCTCTCAATCGGACCCCAGGGGCAGCGAGACCCAGTACTTC.

The chain carries TRBV3-1 and TRBJ1-4; 8 positions match TRBD1. Trimming at V came to 0 bases and at J to 6 bases, leaving 6 bases not matched to a gene. This CDR3 spans 16 amino acids. Germline assignment: CDR1 LGHDT and CDR2 YNNKEL (reference sequence). CDR3 in amino acids: CASSQDRTQGDEKLFF. For the CDR3, the DNA is TGTGCCAGCAGCCAAGATAGGACACAGGGGGATGAAAAACTGTTTTTT.

This chain uses TRBV20-1 with TRBJ2-7; 12 positions match TRBD1. With 0 bases clipped from V and 6 bases from J, the junction kept 3 bases outside the gene matches. The CDR3 is 14 amino acids. Germline assignment: CDR1 DFQATT and CDR2 SNEGSKA (reference sequence). CDR3 nucleotides: TGCAGTGCTAGAGACGGGACAGGGGGCGGCGAGCAGTACTTC. It translates to CSARDGTGGGEQYF.

V is TRBV7-3 and J is TRBJ2-5, with D maybe TRBD1 (5 bases). V was trimmed by 3 bases and J by 1 base, leaving 21 bases between them. The CDR3 totals 18 residues. CDR1 is SGHTA and CDR2 is FQGTGA in the germline V gene. The CDR3 here is CASSLDQTATWVQETQYF. Written as DNA, the CDR3 is TGTGCCAGCAGCTTGGACCAGACAGCAACGTGGGTCCAAGAGACCCAGTACTTC.

V is TRBV6-5 and J is TRBJ2-5; 10 bases align to TRBD2. V lost 3 bases to trimming and J lost 5 bases; unmatched junction nucleotides: 9. Germline values: CDR1 MNHEY, CDR2 SVGAGI. The CDR3 runs 16 residues. DNA of the CDR3: TGTGCCAGCAGTTATCTAGCGGGGGCGGACGTGGAGACCCAGTACTTC. This encodes CASSYLAGADVETQYF.

V gene TRBV5-1 combines with J gene TRBJ2-7, with 8 bases identical to TRBD2. CDR3 length equals 16 residues. The ends lost 4 bases at V and 0 bases at J; junction bases unmatched: 9. CDR1 and CDR2 from the germline V gene are SGHRS and YFSETQ. CDR3 in DNA: TGCGCCAGCAGCCCCCGCTTGCGGGGGGCCTCCTACGAGCAGTACTTC. This gives the protein CASSPRLRGASYEQYF.